This entry lists 26 T cell receptor beta chains sequenced from one sample in a study of OX40 agonist ivuxolimab in advanced cancers. TCRdb keeps only in-frame clones here, not all; method: immunoSEQ multiplex PCR. The sample consists of tens of thousands of clones, roughly four fifths of them appearing once. This specimen was CD4+ or CD8+ T cells sorted from blood, taken in a trial of the OX40 agonist ivuxolimab. All receptors derive from an adult with an advanced solid tumor such as melanoma, head and neck, liver or kidney cancer.

The gene calls are TRBV28 and TRBJ2-4, with 7 bases that match TRBD2. From germline, CDR1 is MDHEN and CDR2 SYDVKM. The CDR3 consists of 16 residues. Losses at the gene ends were 3 bases for V and 1 base for J; bases not matched to a gene: 6. The CDR3 region has the DNA TGTGCCAGCAGTTTGGGAGGGAGAAGGGCCAAAAACATTCAGTACTTC. Encoded protein: CASSLGGRRAKNIQYF.

V usage is TRBV28 and J usage is TRBJ1-1; D gene unclear. The V gene lost 8 bases and the J gene lost 1 base, with 20 bases spanning the gap. In germline, CDR1 is MDHEN, CDR2 SYDVKM. The CDR3 spans 16 residues. CDR3 bases: TGTGCCAGCTCCACCTATTTTGACATATCGAACACTGAAGCTTTCTTT. Translation: CASSTYFDISNTEAFF.

V gene TRBV28 combines with J gene TRBJ2-7, with 12 nucleotides matching TRBD2. V shed 5 bases, J shed 3 bases, and the junction held 5 bases outside the gene matches. The germline V gene has CDR1 MDHEN and CDR2 SYDVKM. The CDR3 is 15 amino acids. CDR3 DNA: TGTGCCAGCAGTCCTGCGACTAGCGGGAGCTACGAGCAGTACTTC. This encodes CASSPATSGSYEQYF.

Concerning this clone: Other nucleotide sequences from this sample produce the same CDR3. The genes are TRBV20-1 and TRBJ2-1; D is unclear. Per the germline V gene, CDR1 is DFQATT and CDR2 is SNEGSKA (reference sequence). Trimming shortened V by 5 bases and J by 4 bases, and 6 bases separated the two germline ends. This CDR3 contains 11 residues. The CDR3 loop is CSAPGYNEQFF. As DNA, the CDR3 is TGCAGTGCTCCAGGATACAATGAGCAGTTCTTC.

The CDR3 DNA follows: TGTGCCAGCAGCTTAGGGGGACTAGCTTACAATGAGCAGTTCTTC. Translated, it gives CASSLGGLAYNEQFF. J is TRBJ2-1 and V is TRBV7-6, with TRBD2 matching 9 bases. V was clipped by 1 base and J by 4 bases; unmatched bases: 2. The CDR3 runs to 15 residues. CDR1 and CDR2 (germline): SGHVS, FNYEAQ.

The chain carries TRBV4-1 and TRBJ2-3; 10 positions match TRBD1. The V and J ends lost 4 bases and 7 bases, in that order; junction bases with no gene match: 14. The germline V gene has CDR1 MGHRA and CDR2 YSYEKL. The CDR3 is made up of 17 amino acids. DNA of the CDR3: TGCGCCAGCAGCCTCGGGACAGGGGATCCCTCTTTTCATACGCAGTATTTT. The encoded protein is CASSLGTGDPSFHTQYF.

This clone was counted only a few times. This chain connects TRBV28 to TRBJ2-5; D may be TRBD2 (6 bases). From germline, CDR1 is MDHEN and CDR2 SYDVKM. This CDR3 region has 17 residues. V lost 5 bases to trimming and J lost 0 bases, with 19 bases between them. CDR3 sequence reads: CASSPLSGLPYQETQYF. CDR3 nucleotide sequence: TGTGCCAGCAGTCCCCTTTCGGGACTGCCGTACCAAGAGACCCAGTACTTC.

This sequence joins TRBV5-6 and TRBJ2-5; 8 bases align to TRBD2. Germline V lookup: CDR1 SGHDT, CDR2 YYEEEE. The CDR3 totals 16 residues. Trimming took 2 bases from V and 5 from J; bases not matched to a gene: 11. CDR3 residues: CASSLPPAGGRETQYF. The CDR3, as DNA: TGTGCCAGCAGCTTACCCCCTGCGGGGGGCAGGGAGACCCAGTACTTC.

CDR3 sequence: CASSRTGRNTEAFF. Written as DNA, the CDR3 is TGTGCCAGCAGTAGGACAGGGAGGAACACTGAAGCTTTCTTT. The V call is TRBV27, the J call TRBJ1-1; TRBD1 matches at 8 bases. Germline V gives CDR1 MNHEY, CDR2 SMNVEV (reference sequence). Trimming took 5 bases from V and 1 from J; bases not matched to a gene: 3. This CDR3 has 14 residues.

The gene calls are TRBV9 and TRBJ2-3; either TRBD1 or TRBD2 may fit D (6 bases each). The CDR3 is made up of 14 amino acids. Germline V CDR1 and CDR2: SGDLS, YYNGEE. V was clipped by 0 bases and J by 5 bases, with 10 bases between them. The CDR3 protein is CASSVGGGQDTQYF. DNA for the CDR3: TGTGCCAGCAGCGTAGGAGGGGGGCAAGATACGCAGTATTTT.

The rearrangement links TRBV5-4 to TRBJ2-7; D unresolved. Germline V gene lookup returns CDR1 SGHNT and CDR2 YYREEE (reference sequence). The CDR3 extends over 13 amino acids. V gave up 4 bases and J gave up 0 bases, with 8 bases separating them. The CDR3: CASSAPYSYEQYF. As DNA, the CDR3 is TGTGCCAGCAGCGCCCCCTACTCCTACGAGCAGTACTTC.

This clone was detected once. This chain links TRBV5-8 with TRBJ2-3; D might be TRBD1 or TRBD2, each matching 5 bases. The CDR3 loop spans 15 amino acids. Germline CDR1 SGHTS, CDR2 YDEGEE. Trimming cost V 2 bases and J 1 base, with 11 bases left between them. CDR3 in DNA: TGTGCCAGCAGCTTAGGGGATAGCGGCACAGATACGCAGTATTTT. Its translation: CASSLGDSGTDTQYF.

The rearrangement links TRBV28 to TRBJ2-3; D gene uncertain. V was clipped by 6 bases and J by 3 bases, with 16 bases between them. The length of the CDR3 is 15 residues. Germline-derived CDR1 and CDR2 are MDHEN and SYDVKM. The CDR3 nucleotides are TGTGCCAGCAGCTCTTACGGGTTCGGAACAGATACGCAGTATTTT. This gives the protein CASSSYGFGTDTQYF.

This clone was seen only once. The J gene is TRBJ2-7, the V gene TRBV9, with D possibly matching TRBD2 (7 bases). Germline V gives CDR1 SGDLS, CDR2 YYNGEE. CDR3 length equals 14 residues. With 4 bases removed from V and 3 bases from J, the gap between germline ends came to 14 bases. The CDR3 region has the DNA TGTGCCAGCAGCCCCCCGGGGGGCCTCTACGAGCAGTACTTC. Its protein product is CASSPPGGLYEQYF.

The chain couples TRBV7-8 to TRBJ1-1; a possible D gene is TRBD1 (5 bases). The CDR3 runs to 14 residues. Germline loops: CDR1 SGHVS, CDR2 FQNEAQ. V lost 8 bases, J lost 5 bases, and 18 bases lay in between. The CDR3 DNA reads TGTGCCAGCCAAGGCCCTGGGGCGCGGACTGAAGCTTTCTTT. It encodes CASQGPGARTEAFF.

J is TRBJ1-4 and V is TRBV4-1; D is unclear. V dropped 4 bases and J dropped 5 bases, with 17 bases sitting between them. The CDR3 loop spans 16 amino acids. Looked up from germline, CDR1 is MGHRA and CDR2 is YSYEKL. CDR3 sequence reads: CASSLDFPGPNEKLFF. In nucleotides, the CDR3 is TGCGCCAGCAGCCTCGATTTCCCCGGTCCGAATGAAAAACTGTTTTTT.

In regard to this clone: This likely reflects a read error, since a far larger clone is one base away. The rearrangement links TRBV28 to TRBJ2-7; D gene ambiguous. Germline CDR1 is MDHEN and CDR2 is SYDVKM. This CDR3 comprises 10 residues. The V end lost 5 bases, the J end lost 3 bases, and 2 bases lay between the germline ends. The CDR3 DNA follows: TGTGCCAGCAGTGACTACGAGCAGTACTTC. Its protein is CASSDYEQYF.

The chain joins TRBV7-6 to TRBJ1-2; 7 bases align to TRBD1. In germline, CDR1 is SGHVS, CDR2 FNYEAQ. V was pared by 2 bases and J by 0 bases, with 3 bases of the junction left unmatched. CDR3 length: 15 amino acids. CDR3 sequence: CASSLKTGSNYGYTF. The CDR3 DNA is TGTGCCAGCAGCTTAAAGACAGGGTCTAACTATGGCTACACCTTC.

The CDR3 DNA reads as TGTGCCAGCAGCGCCGGGACAGGGTCGGGGAATGAGCAGTTCTTC. This translates into CASSAGTGSGNEQFF. The J gene is TRBJ2-1, the V gene TRBV5-4; 9 nucleotides line up with TRBD1. V lost 4 bases, J lost 7 bases, and 9 bases stayed unmatched. Germline V lookup: CDR1 SGHNT, CDR2 YYREEE (reference sequence). This CDR3 comprises 15 residues. The entire variable domain, with the rest obtained from reference TRBV5-4 and TRBJ2-1, is as follows: ETGVTQSPTHLIKTRGQQVTLRCSSQSGHNTVSWYQQALGQGPQFIFQYYREEENGRGNFPPRFSGLQFPNYSSELNVNALELDDSALYLCASSAGTGSGNEQFFGPGTRLTVL.

The chain carries TRBV10-3 and TRBJ2-7; D uncertain. Trimming shortened V by 3 bases and J by 5 bases, and 8 bases separated the two germline ends. CDR3 length equals 12 residues. Germline CDR1 reads ENHRY; CDR2 reads SYGVKD. CDR3 amino acids: CAISDPPDEQYF. DNA for the CDR3: TGTGCCATCAGTGACCCCCCGGACGAGCAGTACTTC.

The chain is built from TRBV7-9 and TRBJ1-1; no clear D. Germline V gene lookup returns CDR1 SEHNR and CDR2 FQNEAQ (reference sequence). The ends were cut back, 3 bases at V and 6 bases at J, with 8 bases in the middle. The CDR3 extends over 12 amino acids. The DNA for the CDR3 is TGTGCCAGCAGCTTGGGGTCGGCTGAAGCTTTCTTT. It encodes CASSLGSAEAFF.

The rearrangement uses TRBV4-2 and TRBJ2-7, with unresolved D. The V gene lost 0 bases and the J gene lost 5 bases, with 5 bases spanning the gap. Germline lookup yields CDR1 LGHNA and CDR2 YNFKEQ. This CDR3 has 12 amino acids. CDR3 sequence (DNA): TGTGCCAGCAGCCAAGATCGGAACGAGCAGTACTTC. Encoded protein: CASSQDRNEQYF.

This clone was recorded a few times. V gene TRBV5-1 combines with J gene TRBJ2-7; TRBD2 matches 15 bases. This CDR3 is built from 18 residues. Per the germline V gene, CDR1 is SGHRS and CDR2 is YFSETQ. The V gene end was trimmed by 4 bases and the J gene end by 1 base; junction bases not matched to a gene: 9. The CDR3 spells CASSQPGLAGGWSYEQYF. The DNA for the CDR3 is TGCGCCAGCAGCCAGCCGGGACTAGCGGGGGGATGGTCCTACGAGCAGTACTTC.

The chain joins TRBV4-1 to TRBJ2-3; TRBD2 aligns across 9 bases. This CDR3 comprises 17 residues. Germline V gene data show CDR1 as MGHRA and CDR2 as YSYEKL. V lost 0 bases and J lost 4; bases outside the gene matches: 8. The CDR3 coding sequence is TGCGCCAGCAGCCAAGATTTGAATAGCGGGAGTCCAGATACGCAGTATTTT. Its translation is CASSQDLNSGSPDTQYF.

The chain recombines TRBV15 with TRBJ2-3; no definite D call. This CDR3 has 14 amino acids. Germline CDR1 is LNHNV and CDR2 is YYDKDF (reference sequence). The V and J ends lost 4 bases and 5 bases respectively, with 13 bases between them. The CDR3 DNA sequence: TGTGCCACCAGCATGAGGACCAACGGAGATACGCAGTATTTT. It yields the protein CATSMRTNGDTQYF.

The J gene is TRBJ1-4, the V gene TRBV15; D is unclear. This CDR3 has 15 amino acids. Trimming stripped 1 base from V and 7 bases from J, with 13 bases between. Germline assignment: CDR1 LNHNV and CDR2 YYDKDF (reference sequence). CDR3: CATSRGSGEGEKLFF. The CDR3 DNA reads TGTGCCACCAGCAGAGGCTCTGGGGAGGGTGAAAAACTGTTTTTT.